A single sample is the source of the 20 T cell receptor beta chains below, sequenced in a study of cytomegalovirus exposure and HLA in healthy donors. PCR was performed using 60 Vbeta and 13 Jbeta primers. Sequenced by immunoSEQ multiplex PCR; TCRdb stores in-frame clones only, minus some. Among 75,000 to 90,000 clones listed, 78% were seen once. The sequencing input was PBMCs. These receptors were collected from a woman aged 40 to 50 in good health and CMV-seropositive.

The chain combines TRBV7-2 with TRBJ1-1, with 9 positions matching TRBD1. V shed 1 base and J 0 bases; nucleotides not matched to a gene: 6. The CDR3 length is 17 residues. Per the germline V gene, CDR1 is SGHTA and CDR2 is FQGNSA. The CDR3 reads CASSLGDRVAMNTEAFF. DNA of the CDR3: TGTGCCAGCAGCTTAGGGGACAGGGTCGCGATGAACACTGAAGCTTTCTTT.

This chain connects TRBV28 to TRBJ2-7; 7 bases fit TRBD1. Germline CDR1 reads MDHEN; CDR2 reads SYDVKM. This CDR3 region has 14 residues. V lost 3 bases, J lost 2 bases, and 4 bases stayed unmatched. The CDR3 DNA sequence: TGTGCCAGCAGTTTTTTCCAGGGGGCCTACGAGCAGTACTTC. Protein sequence: CASSFFQGAYEQYF. Supplemented by reference TRBV28 and TRBJ2-7, the full variable domain reads DVKVTQSSRYLVKRTGEKVFLECVQDMDHENMFWYRQDPGLGLRLIYFSYDVKMKEKGDIPEGYSVSREKKERFSLILESASTNQTSMYLCASSFFQGAYEQYFGPGTRLTVT.

The chain combines TRBV20-1 with TRBJ2-1; D perhaps matches TRBD2 (5 bases). Trimming removed 6 bases from V and 8 bases from J, with 11 bases in between. Germline V gives CDR1 DFQATT, CDR2 SNEGSKA (reference sequence). The CDR3 has 11 residues. CDR3 in amino acids: CSAYRGHEQFF. Written as DNA, the CDR3 is TGCAGTGCATATAGAGGGCATGAGCAGTTCTTC.

The chain carries TRBV2 and TRBJ2-2, with TRBD2 matching over 7 bases. The CDR3 runs 17 residues. Germline V lookup: CDR1 SNHLY, CDR2 FYNNEI. V dropped 1 base and J dropped 4; count of bases not matched to a gene: 9. Here the CDR3 reads CASSEDNYGGFTGELFF. The CDR3 nucleotides read TGTGCCAGCAGTGAAGATAACTACGGGGGGTTCACCGGGGAGCTGTTTTTT.

This chain joins TRBV7-9 and TRBJ1-5; D is perhaps TRBD1 (6 bases). Trimming removed 5 bases at V and 1 base at J, with 15 bases between. CDR3 size: 16 residues. CDR1 and CDR2 from the germline V gene are SEHNR and FQNEAQ (reference sequence). This CDR3 is CASSDRGGSSNQPQHF. The CDR3 DNA is TGTGCCAGCAGCGATAGGGGGGGTTCGAGCAATCAGCCCCAGCATTTT.

The V call is TRBV5-8, the J call TRBJ2-1; TRBD2 might be the D (6 bases). Between the trimmed V and J ends, which lost 1 base and 6 bases, there was a span of 17 bases. The CDR3 covers 16 residues. Germline V CDR1 and CDR2: SGHTS, YDEGEE. The CDR3: CASSLWSAGYGNEQFF. The CDR3 nucleotides are TGTGCCAGCAGCTTGTGGTCCGCGGGGTACGGCAATGAGCAGTTCTTC.

This clone was detected only once. This rearrangement joins TRBV6-4 to TRBJ2-2, with 10 positions matching TRBD2. CDR3 length: 16 amino acids. The V and J ends lost 4 bases and 4 bases, in that order; junction bases with no gene match: 6. The germline V gene has CDR1 MRHNA and CDR2 SNTAGT. The chain's CDR3 is CASSGAGGRGTGELFF. The CDR3, as DNA: TGTGCCAGCAGTGGAGCGGGGGGGCGCGGCACCGGGGAGCTGTTTTTT.

The V call is TRBV19, the J call TRBJ1-2; D not resolved. The CDR3 runs 12 residues. Germline V gives CDR1 LNHDA, CDR2 SQIVND (reference sequence). V lost 7 bases and J lost 5, with 11 bases in between. The CDR3 region is CASTGLAYGYTF. As DNA, the CDR3 is TGTGCCAGTACCGGACTTGCGTATGGCTACACCTTC.

This clone was found a few times. The V call is TRBV6-1, the J call TRBJ1-2; unclear D gene. Germline V gene sequence: CDR1 MNHNS, CDR2 SASEGT. Trimming took off 1 base at V and 3 bases at J, with 12 bases between the two ends. This CDR3 has 15 amino acids. CDR3 nucleotides: TGTGCCAGCAGTGAAGACGGAGGTGATTACTATGGCTACACCTTC. Encoded protein: CASSEDGGDYYGYTF.

The V gene is TRBV28, the J gene TRBJ1-5; no clear D gene. Germline-derived CDR1 and CDR2 are MDHEN and SYDVKM. CDR3 size: 16 residues. Deletions cut 6 bases from V and 0 bases from J, with 15 bases between. The DNA for the CDR3 is TGTGCCAGCAGACAAAAGAGTTACTATAGCAATCAGCCCCAGCATTTT. Encoded protein: CASRQKSYYSNQPQHF.

The V and J genes are TRBV28 and TRBJ2-5; 9 bases map to TRBD2. Germline V gene data show CDR1 as MDHEN and CDR2 as SYDVKM. The CDR3 is made up of 15 amino acids. Unmatched junction bases numbered 9, after V lost 5 bases and J lost 5 bases. The CDR3 spells CASSPFVAGVETQYF. The CDR3 DNA reads as TGTGCCAGCAGTCCCTTCGTAGCGGGGGTGGAGACCCAGTACTTC.

This CDR3 reads CASSRSNTDTQYF. The CDR3 DNA sequence: TGTGCCAGCAGCCGGAGTAACACAGATACGCAGTATTTT. The rearrangement joins TRBV7-9 to TRBJ2-3; D unclear. The CDR3 loop spans 13 amino acids. The ends were cut back, 5 bases at V and 2 bases at J, with 8 bases in the middle. Germline CDR1 and CDR2: SEHNR and FQNEAQ (reference sequence).

This sequence joins TRBV7-3 and TRBJ2-7; TRBD2 aligns across 9 bases. Germline V lookup: CDR1 SGHTA, CDR2 FQGTGA. The length of the CDR3 is 15 residues. V was pared by 5 bases and J by 0 bases, with 5 bases of the junction left unmatched. For the CDR3, the DNA is TGTGCCAGCAGCCTCGCGGGGGGGAGCTCCTACGAGCAGTACTTC. Amino acids: CASSLAGGSSYEQYF.

V and J are TRBV6-4 and TRBJ1-1; no reliable D call. From germline, CDR1 is MRHNA and CDR2 SNTAGT. The germline V and J ends were trimmed by 6 bases and 0 bases, with 8 bases remaining between them. The length of the CDR3 is 13 residues. The DNA of the CDR3 is TGTGCCAGCAGCAAAAACATGAACACTGAAGCTTTCTTT. Its translation: CASSKNMNTEAFF.

The V call is TRBV28, the J call TRBJ2-7; tentatively, D is TRBD1 (6 bases). This CDR3 comprises 15 residues. In germline, CDR1 is MDHEN, CDR2 SYDVKM. V was shortened by 6 bases and J by 2 bases, with 17 bases between the two germline ends. The CDR3 is CASSKPGQGPYEQYF. As DNA, the CDR3 is TGTGCCAGCAGCAAGCCGGGACAAGGACCCTACGAGCAGTACTTC. Supplemented by reference TRBV28 and TRBJ2-7, the full variable domain reads DVKVTQSSRYLVKRTGEKVFLECVQDMDHENMFWYRQDPGLGLRLIYFSYDVKMKEKGDIPEGYSVSREKKERFSLILESASTNQTSMYLCASSKPGQGPYEQYFGPGTRLTVT.

The V call is TRBV7-2, the J call TRBJ1-5; D is undetermined. Germline V CDR1 and CDR2: SGHTA, FQGNSA. This CDR3 is built from 18 residues. V was shortened by 1 base and J by 2 bases, with 18 bases between the two germline ends. CDR3 loop: CASSLEFQSRLGNQPQHF. In nucleotides, the CDR3 is TGTGCCAGCAGCTTAGAGTTCCAGTCGCGGTTAGGCAATCAGCCCCAGCATTTT.

The chain uses TRBV11-3 and TRBJ2-3; D is perhaps TRBD1 (6 bases). This CDR3 has 14 residues. V lost 5 bases to trimming and J lost 0 bases, with 9 bases between them. In germline, CDR1 is SGHNT, CDR2 YENEEA. Here the CDR3 reads CASSAGQSTDTQYF. The CDR3 bases are TGTGCCAGCAGCGCCGGACAGAGCACAGATACGCAGTATTTT.

The V call is TRBV2, the J call TRBJ1-4; D remains unclear. This CDR3 is 15 amino acids long. V was clipped by 2 bases and J by 2 bases, with 9 bases between them. Per germline, CDR1 SNHLY and CDR2 FYNNEI. This CDR3 is CASSESTRTNEKLFF. CDR3 sequence (DNA): TGTGCCAGCAGTGAATCTACTAGGACTAATGAAAAACTGTTTTTT.

The rearrangement joins TRBV5-1 to TRBJ2-7; TRBD1 matches 8 bases. This CDR3 has 15 residues. From germline, CDR1 is SGHRS and CDR2 YFSETQ. The V segment lost 4 bases and the J segment 3 bases; nucleotides outside the gene matches: 9. In DNA, the CDR3 is TGCGCCAGCAGCGCGGCACAGGGGGTACTCTACGAGCAGTACTTC. Its translation: CASSAAQGVLYEQYF.

The chain recombines TRBV28 with TRBJ2-1; 8 bases are shared with TRBD2. The length of the CDR3 is 19 residues. J gave up 9 bases and V 6 bases, and 25 bases lay outside the gene matches. Germline assignment: CDR1 MDHEN and CDR2 SYDVKM. CDR3 coding DNA: TGTGCCAGCAGGCTTATTTACCCCCTACCGGGACTAGGGGCCGGTGAGCAGTTCTTC. It translates to CASRLIYPLPGLGAGEQFF.